Each of the 30 T cell receptor beta chains below was sequenced from the same sample in a study of blood T cells in healthy people across ages. A second about 6 to 11 cycle PCR used barcoded and J-beta primers. TCRdb ran MiXCR on the 5' RACE reads and lists one entry per CDR3 protein. The sample contains 700,000 to 950,000 distinct CDR3 sequences, roughly 41% of which appear only once. Sequencing was done on a sample of blood. The source is a woman aged 60-70 years in good health.

The genes are TRBV20-1 and TRBJ1-1, with D possibly being TRBD1 (6 bases). Trimming left V 6 bases short and J 6 bases short, with 17 bases between. Germline loops: CDR1 DFQATT, CDR2 SNEGSKA (reference sequence). The CDR3 extends over 13 amino acids. In DNA, the CDR3 is TGCAGTGCCCGGCGGGACACGGACTCTGAAGCTTTCTTT. It translates to CSARRDTDSEAFF.

This chain joins TRBV7-9 and TRBJ1-1; 7 nucleotides agree with TRBD1. J gave up 2 bases and V 3 bases, and 12 bases lay outside the gene matches. The V gene's germline CDR1 is SEHNR and CDR2 FQNEAQ (reference sequence). The CDR3 totals 17 residues. The CDR3 protein is CASSLQGGGLTNTEAFF. The CDR3 nucleotides are TGTGCCAGCAGCTTGCAAGGGGGCGGGTTGACCAACACTGAAGCTTTCTTT.

In its sample, this clonotype was seen many times. The chain couples TRBV9 to TRBJ2-3; 8 bases map to TRBD1. The CDR3 runs 16 residues. V shed 1 base and J 6 bases; nucleotides not matched to a gene: 10. Per the germline V gene, CDR1 is SGDLS and CDR2 is YYNGEE. The CDR3 loop is CASSVSRQGARDTQYF. The CDR3 coding sequence is TGTGCCAGCAGCGTATCAAGGCAGGGGGCGAGGGATACGCAGTATTTT.

This clonotype was observed a handful of times. The CDR3 bases are TGTGCCAGCTCGGAGCGGGAGGGCTCGGGAACAGATACGCAGTATTTT. It specifies CASSEREGSGTDTQYF. The chain uses TRBV9 and TRBJ2-3; 10 bases agree with TRBD2. Per germline, CDR1 SGDLS and CDR2 YYNGEE. Losses at the gene ends were 7 bases for V and 3 bases for J; bases not matched to a gene: 11. The CDR3 covers 16 residues.

The chain carries TRBV5-1 and TRBJ2-3; 10 bases align to TRBD2. The CDR3 covers 19 residues. Germline assignment: CDR1 SGHRS and CDR2 YFSETQ. Trimming cost V 0 bases and J 1 base; bases outside gene matches: 11. Here the CDR3 DNA reads TGCGCCAGCAGCTTGGAGGGTCTAGCGGGGGTAATGGGCACAGATACGCAGTATTTT. Translated: CASSLEGLAGVMGTDTQYF.

V and J are TRBV18 and TRBJ2-3, with unresolved D. The CDR3 is 12 residues long. The germline V and J ends were trimmed by 8 bases and 6 bases, with 12 bases remaining between them. Germline loops: CDR1 KGHSH, CDR2 LQKENI. In DNA, the CDR3 is TGTGCCAGCAGAGGTTCGAGGGATACGCAGTATTTT. It encodes CASRGSRDTQYF.

This clonotype appeared a few times. The V and J genes are TRBV4-3 and TRBJ2-5, with a tentative D call TRBD1 (6 bases). The CDR3 contains 16 residues. V was shortened by 2 bases and J by 1 base, with 14 bases between the two germline ends. CDR1 and CDR2 (germline): LGHNA, YSLEER. CDR3 residues: CASSQIQGRGQETQYF. CDR3 coding DNA: TGCGCCAGCAGCCAAATACAGGGTCGGGGCCAAGAGACCCAGTACTTC.

The rearrangement uses TRBV6-2 or TRBV6-3 and TRBJ2-7; a weak D match, TRBD2 (5 bases). Per germline, CDR1 MNHEY and CDR2 SVGEGT. The CDR3 is 13 residues long. Trimming cost V 5 bases and J 9 bases, with 17 bases left between them. The CDR3 sequence: CASSDTWEYPQYF. CDR3 coding DNA: TGTGCCAGCAGTGATACTTGGGAGTACCCGCAGTACTTC.

V usage is TRBV27 and J usage is TRBJ2-3; no definite D call. Trimming removed 10 bases at V and 0 bases at J, with 14 bases between. The length of the CDR3 is 14 residues. The germline V gene has CDR1 MNHEY and CDR2 SMNVEV (reference sequence). CDR3 DNA: TGTGCCACCTCACGGACCCCCAGCACAGATACGCAGTATTTT. Protein sequence: CATSRTPSTDTQYF.

The V gene is TRBV11-2, the J gene TRBJ2-4, with TRBD1 matching over 7 bases. The DNA matches TRBJ2-7 better at its end, which makes the J call doubtful. Germline CDR1 is SGHAT and CDR2 is FQNNGV. The CDR3 is 13 amino acids. The CDR3 reads CASSTGTDNEQYF. CDR3 DNA: TGTGCCAGCAGCACCGGGACAGACAACGAGCAGTACTTC.

This rearrangement joins TRBV6-5 to TRBJ1-2; TRBD1 matches 9 bases. This CDR3 has 14 residues. Germline V lookup: CDR1 MNHEY, CDR2 SVGAGI. V trimming: 5 bases; J trimming: 13 bases; junction bases outside the gene matches: 14. The CDR3 spells CASSATLKTGGPTF. The CDR3 coding sequence is TGTGCCAGCAGTGCCACTCTTAAAACAGGGGGCCCCACCTTC.

The rearrangement links TRBV5-1 to TRBJ2-1; 8 nucleotides line up with TRBD2. Germline V gives CDR1 SGHRS, CDR2 YFSETQ. The CDR3 sequence is 16 residues long. Unmatched junction bases numbered 10, after V lost 0 bases and J lost 8 bases. CDR3 residues: CASSLGSTAGGHEQFF. The CDR3 nucleotides are TGCGCCAGCAGCTTGGGGTCTACTGCGGGGGGACATGAGCAGTTCTTC.

In this sample, this clonotype turned up many times. The V call is TRBV9, the J call TRBJ2-5; the D call may be TRBD1 or TRBD2 (6 bases each). Trimming removed 0 bases at V and 3 bases at J, with 15 bases between. The V gene's germline CDR1 is SGDLS and CDR2 YYNGEE. The CDR3 covers 16 residues. CDR3 sequence reads: CASSVGSGALEETQYF. CDR3 in DNA: TGTGCCAGCAGCGTAGGTTCGGGGGCGCTTGAAGAGACCCAGTACTTC.

The chain combines TRBV5-1 with TRBJ2-3; D might be TRBD2 (5 bases). Germline values: CDR1 SGHRS, CDR2 YFSETQ. This CDR3 contains 15 residues. Trimming shortened V by 1 base and J by 6 bases, and 15 bases separated the two germline ends. In nucleotides, the CDR3 is TGCGCCAGCAGCTTGATAGGACTCCCAAGCGATACGCAGTATTTT. It yields the protein CASSLIGLPSDTQYF.

The V and J genes are TRBV6-2 or TRBV6-3 and TRBJ2-7; D remains ambiguous. The CDR3 is 11 residues long. Germline V gives CDR1 MNHEY, CDR2 SVGEGT. Trimming pared 7 bases from V and 3 bases from J, leaving 7 bases between. The CDR3 reads CASTRNYEQYF. The CDR3 DNA reads as TGTGCCAGCACCCGAAACTACGAGCAGTACTTC.

As for this clonotype: Germline is not matched at one junction end, which may reflect a read error. The rearrangement uses TRBV28 and TRBJ1-2; D is unclear. The germline CDR1 and CDR2 sequences are MDHEN and SYDVKM. CDR3 length equals 12 residues. CDR3 region: CASSLTRYGYTF. The CDR3 DNA reads as TGCGCCAGCAGTTTGACCCGCTATGGCTACACCTTC.

This chain uses TRBV9 with TRBJ1-1; unclear D gene. Germline V gene data show CDR1 as SGDLS and CDR2 as YYNGEE. The CDR3 spans 14 residues. V was pared by 0 bases and J by 0 bases, with 6 bases between. Written as DNA, the CDR3 is TGTGCCAGCAGCGTAGTAGCCCTGAACACTGAAGCTTTCTTT. Translating gives CASSVVALNTEAFF.

This chain joins TRBV12-3 or TRBV12-4 and TRBJ1-2; D uncertain. CDR3 length: 11 amino acids. V lost 7 bases, J lost 6 bases, and 9 bases lay in between. As DNA, the CDR3 is TGTGCCAGCATCCGCGGTCATGGCTACACCTTC. This encodes CASIRGHGYTF.

This clonotype showed up just a few times. The chain employs TRBV6-1 and TRBJ2-7; D possibly corresponds to TRBD2 (5 bases). Deletions cut 4 bases from V and 0 bases from J, with 10 bases between. The CDR3 has 14 residues. The germline CDR1 and CDR2 sequences are MNHNS and SASEGT. CDR3 DNA: TGTGCCAGCAGTGTCGAGGGCACCTCCTACGAGCAGTACTTC. Protein sequence: CASSVEGTSYEQYF.

The rearrangement links TRBV7-9 to TRBJ2-1, with TRBD2 identical over 14 bases. Trimming took 5 bases from V and 1 from J; bases not matched to a gene: 10. The CDR3 sequence is 19 residues long. Germline V gives CDR1 SEHNR, CDR2 FQNEAQ (reference sequence). As DNA, the CDR3 is TGTGCCAGCAGCAATCCGGGACTAGCGGGAGAAGTGTCCTACAATGAGCAGTTCTTC. Its translation: CASSNPGLAGEVSYNEQFF. The variable domain in full, completed from reference TRBV7-9 and TRBJ2-1, reads DTGVSQNPRHKITKRGQNVTFRCDPISEHNRLYWYRQTLGQGPEFLTYFQNEAQLEKSRLLSDRFSAERPKGSFSTLEIQRTEQGDSAMYLCASSNPGLAGEVSYNEQFFGPGTRLTVL.

Remarks on this clonotype: The junction shows a germline mismatch at one end, possibly a read error. The gene calls are TRBV4-2 and TRBJ1-6, with D maybe TRBD1 (5 bases). Germline CDR1 reads LGHNA; CDR2 reads YNFKEQ. The CDR3 extends over 20 amino acids. CDR3 DNA sequence: TGTGCCAGCAGCCACGATCTACCAAGGGGTACGAGCTCCTATAACTCACCCCTCCACTTT. As protein: CASSHDLPRGTSSYNSPLHF.

Ten or more counts support this clonotype. This chain uses TRBV20-1 with TRBJ2-4, with D unclear. The CDR3 runs to 14 residues. Per germline, CDR1 DFQATT and CDR2 SNEGSKA (reference sequence). V lost 0 bases and J lost 0, with 6 bases in between. The CDR3 DNA reads as TGCAGTGCTAGAGATAATACAGCCAAAAACATTCAGTACTTC. Protein: CSARDNTAKNIQYF.

The chain recombines TRBV10-2 with TRBJ1-2, with D possibly matching TRBD1 (6 bases). The CDR3 extends over 18 amino acids. Deletions cut 7 bases from V and 0 bases from J, with 24 bases between. CDR1 WSHSY and CDR2 SAAADI come from the germline V gene. The CDR3 is CASTHAQGRGTSNYGYTF. In DNA, the CDR3 is TGCGCCAGCACCCACGCCCAAGGCAGGGGCACCTCTAACTATGGCTACACCTTC.

The rearrangement joins TRBV6-6 to TRBJ1-1; 8 nucleotides match TRBD1. The V gene end was trimmed by 5 bases and the J gene end by 8 bases; junction bases not matched to a gene: 13. CDR3 length: 15 amino acids. The germline V gene encodes CDR1 MNHNY and CDR2 SVGAGI (reference sequence). The CDR3: CASSDTRKGQAEAFF. The DNA for the CDR3 is TGTGCCAGCAGTGACACCCGAAAGGGACAGGCGGAAGCTTTCTTT.

In its sample, this clonotype was seen a few times. The chain links TRBV7-9 to TRBJ2-7, with TRBD1 identical over 7 bases. V trimming: 5 bases; J trimming: 0 bases; junction bases outside the gene matches: 7. The CDR3 contains 15 residues. In germline, CDR1 is SEHNR, CDR2 FQNEAQ (reference sequence). CDR3 sequence: CASSLGGYSSYEQYF. The DNA for the CDR3 is TGTGCCAGCAGCCTAGGGGGCTATAGCTCCTACGAGCAGTACTTC.

Points on this clonotype: Since a much larger clone is just one base distant, this may be a read error. This chain connects TRBV4-3 to TRBJ2-5; 7 bases map to TRBD2. V was clipped by 0 bases and J by 11 bases; unmatched bases: 15. CDR1 and CDR2 (germline): LGHNA, YSLEER. The CDR3 is 16 amino acids. CDR3 coding DNA: TGCGCCAGCAGCCAAGATATCGCCGGGACTACCAATGAGCAGTACTTC. Protein: CASSQDIAGTTNEQYF.

The chain employs TRBV7-8 and TRBJ2-1; the D is unclear. Germline CDR1 SGHVS, CDR2 FQNEAQ. V was trimmed by 2 bases and J by 7 bases, leaving 24 bases between them. The CDR3 spans 18 residues. The CDR3 DNA reads as TGTGCCAGCAGCTTAAGGCAACAGAAACCCTTAATTGGGAATGAGCAGTTCTTC. It yields the protein CASSLRQQKPLIGNEQFF.

This clonotype was seen once. CDR3 in amino acids: CAIRTALGYEQYF. The CDR3 DNA follows: TGTGCCATCCGGACAGCTCTTGGCTACGAGCAGTACTTC. This sequence joins TRBV10-3 and TRBJ2-7, with TRBD1 as a possible D gene (6 bases). Germline assignment: CDR1 ENHRY and CDR2 SYGVKD. The V and J ends lost 8 bases and 3 bases respectively, with 14 bases between them. The CDR3 consists of 13 residues.

This clonotype was seen many times. This rearrangement joins TRBV7-2 to TRBJ2-5; D remains unclear. CDR3 length equals 13 residues. V was shortened by 3 bases and J by 1 base, with 6 bases between the two germline ends. Germline loops: CDR1 SGHTA, CDR2 FQGNSA. CDR3 sequence: CASSLSFQETQYF. DNA of the CDR3: TGTGCCAGCAGCTTGAGCTTCCAAGAGACCCAGTACTTC.

The rearrangement uses TRBV2 and TRBJ1-4, with D possibly matching TRBD1 (6 bases). Per germline, CDR1 SNHLY and CDR2 FYNNEI. This CDR3 comprises 16 residues. The V gene lost 2 bases and the J gene lost 7 bases, with 17 bases spanning the gap. The CDR3 bases are TGTGCCAGCAGTGAAAATGCACAGGGAGAGGGTGAAAAACTGTTTTTT. This sequence encodes CASSENAQGEGEKLFF.